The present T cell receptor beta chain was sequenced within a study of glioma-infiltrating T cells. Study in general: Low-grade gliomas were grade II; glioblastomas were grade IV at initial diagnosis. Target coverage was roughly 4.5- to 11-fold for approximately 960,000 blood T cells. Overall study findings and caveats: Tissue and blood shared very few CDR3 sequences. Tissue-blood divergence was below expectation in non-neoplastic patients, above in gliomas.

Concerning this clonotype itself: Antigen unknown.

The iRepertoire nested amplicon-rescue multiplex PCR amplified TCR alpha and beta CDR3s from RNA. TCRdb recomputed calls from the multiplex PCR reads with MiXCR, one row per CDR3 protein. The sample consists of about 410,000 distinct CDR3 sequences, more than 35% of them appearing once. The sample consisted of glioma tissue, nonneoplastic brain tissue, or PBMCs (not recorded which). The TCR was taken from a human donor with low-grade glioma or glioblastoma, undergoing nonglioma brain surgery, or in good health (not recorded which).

In nucleotides, the CDR3 is TGTGCTAGTGGTTTGGTATCGCGGACTGAAGCTTTCTTT. As protein: CASGLVSRTEAFF. This chain joins TRBV12-5 and TRBJ1-1; D is ambiguous. The germline V gene encodes CDR1 LGHNT and CDR2 FRNRAP. V lost 0 bases and J 5 bases, leaving 7 bases between the germline ends. The CDR3 spans 13 residues.